These 5 T cell receptor beta chains came from one sample sequenced in a study of OX40 agonist ivuxolimab in advanced cancers. This table comes from immunoSEQ multiplex PCR, and its TCRdb copy is limited to in-frame clones, with some not included. The data hold around 33,000 clones, with approximately 80% observed a single time. The sample in question was CD4+ or CD8+ T cells sorted from blood, obtained in a trial of the OX40 agonist ivuxolimab. The receptors derive from an adult with an advanced solid tumor such as melanoma, head and neck, liver or kidney cancer.

The chain links TRBV2 to TRBJ2-7; D is uncertain. The CDR3 has 11 residues. V was cut by 8 bases and J by 4 bases, with 9 bases left in between. Germline loops: CDR1 SNHLY, CDR2 FYNNEI. The CDR3 here is CASGAPYEQYF. DNA of the CDR3: TGTGCCAGCGGTGCGCCATACGAGCAGTACTTC.

The rearrangement uses TRBV5-6 and TRBJ2-7; no definite D call. V was shortened by 0 bases and J by 1 base, with 8 bases between the two germline ends. The V gene's germline CDR1 is SGHDT and CDR2 YYEEEE. The CDR3 covers 14 residues. The DNA for the CDR3 is TGTGCCAGCAGCTTGGCCCACCCTTCCTACGAGCAGTACTTC. This encodes CASSLAHPSYEQYF.

This chain connects TRBV9 to TRBJ2-7; 9 positions match TRBD2. CDR3 length: 15 amino acids. Trimming took 4 bases from V and 1 from J; bases not matched to a gene: 6. CDR1 and CDR2 (germline): SGDLS, YYNGEE. CDR3 nucleotide sequence: TGTGCCAGCAGCTCCGGCGGGGGGGCGTCCTACGAGCAGTACTTC. Protein product: CASSSGGGASYEQYF.

This clone was picked up a small number of times. The CDR3 protein is CASSSRMGSYNEQFF. In DNA form, the CDR3 reads TGTGCCAGCAGTTCTCGTATGGGCTCCTACAATGAGCAGTTCTTC. The chain carries TRBV28 and TRBJ2-1; D is uncertain. The CDR3 loop spans 15 amino acids. The germline gives CDR1 MDHEN, CDR2 SYDVKM. The V end lost 4 bases, the J end lost 0 bases, and 10 bases lay between the germline ends.

CDR3 sequence: CASSQDRAGAADTQYF. CDR3 nucleotides: TGTGCCAGCAGCCAAGATAGAGCGGGAGCGGCAGATACGCAGTATTTT. This sequence joins TRBV4-2 and TRBJ2-3; 8 nucleotides line up with TRBD2. The CDR3 runs 16 residues. Germline V lookup: CDR1 LGHNA, CDR2 YNFKEQ. The ends lost 0 bases at V and 4 bases at J; junction bases unmatched: 6.